The rows below give T cell receptor beta chains drawn from one sample of a study of response to subunit inactivated influenza vaccine. MiXCR, applied by TCRdb to the RT-PCR reads, yields one record per CDR3 protein. The sample has 650,000 to 800,000 distinct CDR3 sequences; approximately 13% are singletons. Sequenced material: PBMCs from blood, taken less than 15 days before vaccination. The receptors were sampled from a man aged 50-59 years who received an inactivated influenza vaccine. CDR3s include the opening cysteine and the closing phenylalanine or tryptophan. A D gene is named only where the DNA matches it firmly. Rows give clone size only sometimes, using once, few, many, or a class for an expanded clone.

clone size	V gene	D gene	J gene	CDR3 protein	CDR3 DNA
-	TRBV7-2	-	TRBJ2-6	CASSLGQANSGANVLTF	TGTGCCAGCAGCTTAGGACAGGCGAACTCTGGGGCCAACGTCCTGACTTTC
many	TRBV29-1	-	TRBJ2-7	CSVGGMMRGEQYF	TGCAGCGTTGGGGGAATGATGCGAGGCGAGCAGTACTTC
-	TRBV7-2	TRBD2	TRBJ2-3	CASSPRLAGGADTQYF	TGTGCCAGCAGCCCTCGACTAGCGGGGGGTGCAGATACGCAGTATTTT
-	TRBV20-1	-	TRBJ2-7	CSARIRVGEQYF	TGCAGTGCTAGAATCAGGGTGGGAGAGCAGTACTTC
-	TRBV7-9	-	TRBJ1-4	CASSYTAYSEKLFF	TGTGCCAGCAGCTACACAGCGTATAGTGAAAAACTGTTTTTT
-	TRBV27	TRBD2	TRBJ2-6	CASSGGYGLPGANVLTF	TGTGCCAGCAGCGGGGGGTACGGATTGCCTGGGGCCAACGTCCTGACTTTC
-	TRBV6-1	-	TRBJ1-2	CASSLDQEYGYTF	TGTGCCAGCAGCCTGGACCAAGAATATGGCTACACCTTC
few	TRBV12-3/TRBV12-4	-	TRBJ1-2	CASRRQGGGANYGYTF	TGTGCCAGCAGACGACAAGGAGGGGGGGCTAACTATGGCTACACCTTC
-	TRBV7-9	-	TRBJ2-3	CASSPHHGGRADTQYF	TGTGCCAGCAGCCCCCACCACGGAGGGAGAGCAGATACGCAGTATTTT
-	TRBV29-1	-	TRBJ2-5	CSVDGLGIETQYF	TGCAGCGTTGACGGACTCGGCATCGAGACCCAGTACTTC
-	TRBV15	-	TRBJ2-7	CATSRDQISFHEQYF	TGTGCCACCAGCAGAGATCAGATTAGCTTCCACGAGCAGTACTTC
-	TRBV28	TRBD1	TRBJ2-5	CAADRGSRKTQYF	TGTGCCGCCGACAGGGGATCTAGAAAGACCCAGTACTTC
-	TRBV7-2	-	TRBJ2-2	CASSLVGTGTGELFF	TGTGCCAGCAGCTTAGTCGGAACGGGGACCGGGGAGCTGTTTTTT
many	TRBV14	-	TRBJ2-5	CASSQDPTLGAEETQYF	TGTGCCAGCAGCCAAGACCCGACTCTCGGGGCGGAAGAGACCCAGTACTTC
many	TRBV5-8	TRBD2	TRBJ2-1	CASSLGLAEYNEQFF	TGTGCCAGCAGCTTGGGGCTAGCGGAATACAATGAGCAGTTCTTC
few	TRBV7-2	TRBD1	TRBJ2-7	CASSIYRGTYEQYF	TGTGCCAGCAGCATTTACAGGGGAACCTACGAGCAGTACTTC
-	TRBV20-1	-	TRBJ2-1	CSARMGPAGVYNEQFF	TGCAGTGCTAGGATGGGACCCGCAGGCGTTTACAATGAGCAGTTCTTC
many	TRBV5-1	TRBD2	TRBJ2-1	CASSSLGGGRAGVQFF	TGCGCCAGCAGCTCCCTAGGAGGTGGTCGTGCGGGAGTCCAGTTCTTC
-	TRBV2	TRBD1	TRBJ2-5	CASSVGQPQETQYF	TGTGCCAGCAGTGTGGGACAGCCCCAAGAGACCCAGTACTTC
-	TRBV6-2/TRBV6-3	-	TRBJ1-5	CASSWGLRLQPQHF	TGTGCCAGCAGTTGGGGCCTCCGTCTTCAGCCCCAGCATTTT
many	TRBV7-9	TRBD1	TRBJ2-5	CASSLVGQEQETQYF	TGTGCCAGCAGCTTAGTCGGACAGGAACAAGAGACCCAGTACTTC
-	TRBV6-5	-	TRBJ2-1	CASSFPGVTHNEQFF	TGTGCCAGCAGTTTTCCGGGAGTAACCCACAATGAGCAGTTCTTC
many	TRBV11-2	TRBD2	TRBJ2-3	CASPPGLAGGHYLDDTQYF	TGTGCCAGCCCACCGGGACTAGCGGGGGGCCACTACCTCGACGATACGCAGTATTTT
-	TRBV25-1	TRBD1	TRBJ2-7	CASSEPTGLAYEQYF	TGTGCCAGCAGTGAGCCGACAGGGTTGGCCTACGAGCAGTACTTC
-	TRBV10-3	-	TRBJ2-5	CAISESGTGETQYF	TGTGCCATCAGTGAGTCAGGGACGGGAGAGACCCAGTACTTC
-	TRBV11-2	TRBD2	TRBJ2-7	CASSLVLAGVREQYF	TGTGCCAGCAGCTTAGTACTAGCGGGAGTCAGAGAGCAGTACTTC
few	TRBV7-6	-	TRBJ2-5	CASRPDGRETQYF	TGTGCCAGCAGACCAGACGGGCGAGAGACCCAGTACTTC
-	TRBV7-6	TRBD1	TRBJ2-7	CASSPQQGARYEQYF	TGTGCCAGCAGCCCACAACAGGGGGCCCGGTACGAGCAGTACTTC
-	TRBV5-1	TRBD2	TRBJ2-7	CASSQDERDWSYEQYF	TGCGCCAGCAGCCAGGACGAGCGGGACTGGTCCTACGAGCAGTACTTC
many	TRBV5-1	TRBD2	TRBJ2-7	CASSTGLAGYEQYF	TGCGCCAGCAGCACGGGACTAGCGGGCTACGAGCAGTACTTC
many	TRBV6-2/TRBV6-3	TRBD1	TRBJ1-1	CASRQRGTGWSEAFF	TGTGCCAGCAGGCAGCGTGGGACAGGGTGGTCTGAAGCTTTCTTT
few	TRBV6-2/TRBV6-3	TRBD1	TRBJ1-1	CASSLFTGGTEAFF	TGTGCCAGCAGCTTATTTACAGGGGGCACTGAAGCTTTCTTT
few	TRBV20-1	TRBD2	TRBJ2-5	CSADSGLAGGTQYF	TGCAGTGCCGACAGTGGGCTAGCGGGAGGGACCCAGTACTTC
-	TRBV5-6	-	TRBJ2-2	CASSVGLGAGELFF	TGTGCCAGCAGCGTGGGACTGGGGGCCGGGGAGCTGTTTTTT
few	TRBV20-1	-	TRBJ2-3	CSALVADTQYF	TGCAGTGCCTTAGTCGCAGATACGCAGTATTTT
-	TRBV5-4	-	TRBJ2-7	CASSKDPKQGEQYF	TGTGCCAGCAGCAAGGACCCCAAGCAGGGAGAGCAGTACTTC
many	TRBV24-1	-	TRBJ2-1	CATSDFSAWVENNEQFF	TGTGCCACCAGTGATTTTTCAGCGTGGGTAGAGAACAATGAGCAGTTCTTC
-	TRBV28	-	TRBJ1-1	CASRPPGPNTEAFF	TGTGCCAGCAGGCCCCCGGGACCTAACACTGAAGCTTTCTTT
many	TRBV25-1	-	TRBJ2-7	CASSAVTYEQYF	TGTGCCAGCAGTGCAGTTACCTACGAGCAGTACTTC
-	TRBV5-1	-	TRBJ1-3	CASSLGAARAGNTIYF	TGCGCCAGCAGCTTGGGGGCAGCGCGCGCTGGAAACACCATATATTTT
few	TRBV10-3	-	TRBJ2-6	CAISGGSLGAGANVLTF	TGTGCCATCAGTGGAGGCAGTCTTGGGGCTGGGGCCAACGTCCTGACTTTC
-	TRBV6-6	-	TRBJ1-5	CASSYSDNQPQHF	TGTGCCAGCAGTTACTCGGACAATCAGCCCCAGCATTTT
-	TRBV9	TRBD2	TRBJ2-1	CASSAGLAVNNEQFF	TGTGCCAGCAGCGCGGGACTAGCGGTCAACAATGAGCAGTTCTTC